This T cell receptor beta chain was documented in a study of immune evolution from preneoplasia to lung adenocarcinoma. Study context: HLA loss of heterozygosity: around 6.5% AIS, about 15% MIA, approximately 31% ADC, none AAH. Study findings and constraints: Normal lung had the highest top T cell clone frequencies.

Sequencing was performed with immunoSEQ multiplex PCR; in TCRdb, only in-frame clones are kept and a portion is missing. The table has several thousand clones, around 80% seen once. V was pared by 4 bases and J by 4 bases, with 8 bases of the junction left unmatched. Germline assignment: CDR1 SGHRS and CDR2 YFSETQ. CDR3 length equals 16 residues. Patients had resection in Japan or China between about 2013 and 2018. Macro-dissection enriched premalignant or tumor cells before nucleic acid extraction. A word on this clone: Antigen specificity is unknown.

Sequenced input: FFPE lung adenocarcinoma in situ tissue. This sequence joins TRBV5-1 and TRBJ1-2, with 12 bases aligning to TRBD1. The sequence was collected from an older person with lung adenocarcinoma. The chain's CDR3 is CASSDEGQGAGYGYTF. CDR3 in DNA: TGCGCCAGCAGCGACGAGGGACAGGGGGCGGGCTATGGCTACACCTTC.